Listed below are T cell receptor beta chains from one sample, sequenced in a study of tumor-infiltrating lymphocytes in primary liver carcinoma. TCRdb re-called the multiplex PCR reads through MiXCR, storing one row per CDR3 protein. The sample includes about 200,000 distinct CDR3 sequences, around 81% of them seen just once. The material sequenced was tumor tissue from primary liver carcinoma. The receptors originated from a man between 35 and 55 years old with primary liver carcinoma and hepatitis B virus infection. Each CDR3 is given with its conserved first and last residue. The order of the fields is V gene, J gene, CDR3 protein.

>TRBV5-4|TRBJ2-7
CASSYSGESYEQYF
>TRBV30|TRBJ1-1
CAFTAGQANTEAFF
>TRBV6-2/TRBV6-3|TRBJ2-3
CVSSFSTDAQYF
>TRBV29-1|TRBJ2-5
CSVMLQETQYF
>TRBV2|TRBJ2-3
CTSRAGSTDTQYF
>TRBV7-9|TRBJ2-5
CASSSSRGEETRYF
>TRBV11-2|TRBJ2-6
CASSIGGHRDISLSGANVLTF
>TRBV5-6|TRBJ1-5
CASSPQTDSNQPQHF
>TRBV6-1|TRBJ2-7
CASNEGTSGSYDQYF
>TRBV30|TRBJ2-1
CAREAGDYNEQFF
>TRBV4-3|TRBJ2-2
CARSQSTSGHTTTRELFF
>TRBV29-1|TRBJ2-7
CSVEDPRGSSYEQYF
>TRBV11-2|TRBJ2-2
CASSKSGSPGELFF
>TRBV4-1|TRBJ2-3
CASRVNSGRTDTQYF
>TRBV12-3/TRBV12-4|TRBJ2-1
CASTVGVAGGDEQFF
>TRBV7-9|TRBJ2-5
CASSFKSLENQYF
>TRBV29-1|TRBJ1-4
CSVGTVENLFF
>TRBV11-1|TRBJ2-4
CASSFPGTSGTRNIQKF
>TRBV12-3/TRBV12-4|TRBJ1-2
CARSLGQGVEYGYTF
>TRBV14|TRBJ2-1
CASNTVAGWVNNEQFF
>TRBV11-1|TRBJ2-1
CVSSLGGGANEHFF
>TRBV6-5|TRBJ1-3
CASSFGQGRVGNTIFF
>TRBV29-1|TRBJ2-3
CSVESGAGGNTQYF
>TRBV6-1|TRBJ2-5
CASGGLAGGETQYF
>TRBV29-1|TRBJ2-5
CSVVSARYQEETQYF
>TRBV28|TRBJ2-5
CASCSPDRGFLETQYF
>TRBV28|TRBJ2-5
CAISKPGLQEETQYF
>TRBV11-2|TRBJ2-1
CASSLYKGGRLYNEQFF
>TRBV5-1|TRBJ2-1
CASSSRTSDNNEQFF
>TRBV6-2/TRBV6-3|TRBJ2-1
CASSPPGQNSYNEQFF
>TRBV24-1|TRBJ2-5
CATSASKVRVQETQYF
>TRBV6-1|TRBJ2-5
CASSQVLVQETQYF
>TRBV29-1|TRBJ2-2
CSVGTSAVSTRGLFF
>TRBV4-3|TRBJ2-5
CTSTQYLAEEETQYF
>TRBV5-4|TRBJ2-7
CASSSRDFIYEQYF
>TRBV6-1|TRBJ2-2
CASSVGFTGKLFF
>TRBV29-1|TRBJ2-2
CRVDSGTNTGELFF
>TRBV6-1|TRBJ2-7
CASSVRGANEHYF
>TRBV11-2|TRBJ2-7
CASSPWGYEHYF
>TRBV4-3|TRBJ1-1
CASSQGNRKNTEAFF
>TRBV6-6|TRBJ1-5
CASSWVQGADSNQPQHF
>TRBV29-1|TRBJ1-2
CSVGARTRTLVAIYGYTF
>TRBV11-1|TRBJ2-2
CASSYTGPFSEELSF
>TRBV6-5|TRBJ2-7
CGNSGMTGATRRYEQHF
>TRBV11-2|TRBJ2-1
CGRTPDGGCNEQFF
>TRBV29-1|TRBJ2-7
CIAMTSGTGTPYEQCF
>TRBV6-5|TRBJ2-3
CASNPRLGETGTQYF
>TRBV4-1|TRBJ1-6
CAGSPERDSNSLLHF
>TRBV5-6|TRBJ2-7
CASSLSGVAGTYEQCF
>TRBV11-2|TRBJ2-7
CITSSNRNSYEQYF
>TRBV7-8|TRBJ2-7
CASSVIAGSRGEHCF
>TRBV11-2|TRBJ2-2
CASSKSEIPGELFF
>TRBV5-4|TRBJ1-1
CTRSLDGNTEAFF
>TRBV30|TRBJ1-5
CVWRAEPSNQPQHF
>TRBV28|TRBJ2-7
CDSSSYYEQYF
>TRBV29-1|TRBJ1-2
CNVEKSQGDRDYGYMF
>TRBV14|TRBJ2-7
CASSHRTSGSEQYF